Presented here are 6 T cell receptor beta chains from one specimen sequenced in a study of technical replicates of blood from several donors. Clones were read by immunoSEQ multiplex PCR, and TCRdb kept only the in-frame ones, dropping some. The sample consists of about 90,000 clones, 94% of them appearing once. Sequenced input: T cells isolated from PBMCs. The source of these receptors is a human donor in good health.

V is TRBV28 and J is TRBJ2-1; no clear D gene. The CDR3 sequence is 15 residues long. V was shortened by 6 bases and J by 0 bases, with 12 bases between the two germline ends. Germline V gives CDR1 MDHEN, CDR2 SYDVKM. DNA for the CDR3: TGTGCCAGCAGCCCATTATCGAGCTCCTACAATGAGCAGTTCTTC. This codes for CASSPLSSSYNEQFF.

The rearrangement links TRBV28 to TRBJ2-7; tentatively, D is TRBD2 (5 bases). Germline V gene data show CDR1 as MDHEN and CDR2 as SYDVKM. This CDR3 is built from 14 residues. V was cut by 3 bases and J by 4 bases, with 13 bases left in between. CDR3 in amino acids: CASSFVSGRYEQYF. CDR3 DNA: TGTGCCAGCAGTTTCGTAAGCGGTAGGTACGAGCAGTACTTC.

The chain links TRBV6-1 to TRBJ1-5; no clear D gene. The CDR3 is 13 residues long. Germline loops: CDR1 MNHNS, CDR2 SASEGT. Between the trimmed V and J ends, which lost 7 bases and 1 base, there was a span of 8 bases. The CDR3 sequence: CASNYLSNQPQHF. Here the CDR3 DNA reads TGTGCCAGCAATTATCTGAGCAATCAGCCCCAGCATTTT.

This clone was found once. V is TRBV19 and J is TRBJ1-1, with D unclear. From germline, CDR1 is LNHDA and CDR2 SQIVND (reference sequence). The CDR3 contains 13 residues. The V gene lost 3 bases and the J gene lost 0 bases, with 5 bases spanning the gap. CDR3 sequence (DNA): TGTGCCAGTAGTATTTATCTGAACACTGAAGCTTTCTTT. It translates to CASSIYLNTEAFF.

CDR3 coding DNA: TGTGCCAGCAGCTTAGTACTAGCGGGAGTTACAGATACGCAGTATTTT. It translates to CASSLVLAGVTDTQYF. The rearrangement uses TRBV7-9 and TRBJ2-3; 11 nucleotides agree with TRBD2. This CDR3 contains 16 residues. The V gene end was trimmed by 1 base and the J gene end by 3 bases; junction bases not matched to a gene: 3. Per the germline V gene, CDR1 is SEHNR and CDR2 is FQNEAQ (reference sequence). Full variable domain (missing parts from reference TRBV7-9 and TRBJ2-3): DTGVSQNPRHKITKRGQNVTFRCDPISEHNRLYWYRQTLGQGPEFLTYFQNEAQLEKSRLLSDRFSAERPKGSFSTLEIQRTEQGDSAMYLCASSLVLAGVTDTQYFGPGTRLTVL.

The chain links TRBV2 to TRBJ1-1, with D unresolved. Germline V gene lookup returns CDR1 SNHLY and CDR2 FYNNEI. There are 12 residues in the CDR3. V was trimmed by 6 bases and J by 5 bases, leaving 10 bases between them. The CDR3 coding sequence is TGTGCCAGCAGACCGCACGAGACTGAAGCTTTCTTT. It is translated as CASRPHETEAFF.